Listed below are T cell receptor beta chains from one sample, sequenced in a study of Graves' ophthalmopathy and Graves' hyperthyroidism. TCRdb redid the calling of the multiplex PCR reads with MiXCR, one entry per CDR3 protein. This sample has about 160,000 distinct CDR3 sequences, with less than 45% found just once. Sequenced material: peripheral blood. The receptors shown here come from a woman aged 40-49 years with Graves' ophthalmopathy. The CDR3 runs from the conserved cysteine through the conserved F or W. The order of the fields is V gene, clone size, D gene, J gene, CDR3 DNA, CDR3 protein. A D gene is named only where the DNA matches it firmly. The size field is filled for only some rows; it gives once, few, many or a size class.

V: TRBV12-3/TRBV12-4
size: few
D: NA
J: TRBJ2-5
DNA: TGTGCCAGCAGTAGACAGCAACAAGAGACCCAGTACTTC
CDR3: CASSRQQQETQYF

V: TRBV19
size: NA
D: NA
J: TRBJ1-5
DNA: TGTGCCAGTAGTGGCCAGCGCAATCAGCCCCAGCATTTT
CDR3: CASSGQRNQPQHF

V: TRBV6-1
size: NA
D: NA
J: TRBJ1-1
DNA: TGTGCCAGCAGTGAAGATAGTACTGAAGCTTTCTTT
CDR3: CASSEDSTEAFF

V: TRBV12-3/TRBV12-4
size: NA
D: NA
J: TRBJ2-7
DNA: TGTGCCAGCAGTATGACAGGAGCCTACGAGCAGTACTTC
CDR3: CASSMTGAYEQYF

V: TRBV11-2
size: many
D: TRBD2
J: TRBJ2-7
DNA: TGTGCCAGCAAGCAATGGGAGGGTTACGAGCAGTACTTC
CDR3: CASKQWEGYEQYF

V: TRBV28
size: NA
D: TRBD2
J: TRBJ2-7
DNA: TGTGCCAGCAGTAATGGGGCTAGCGGGAGCGGACACGAGCAGTACTTC
CDR3: CASSNGASGSGHEQYF

V: TRBV19
size: NA
D: TRBD2
J: TRBJ2-5
DNA: TGTGCCAGTAGTGGAAGACTAGCGGGAGATGAGACCCAGTACTTC
CDR3: CASSGRLAGDETQYF

V: TRBV27
size: many
D: TRBD1
J: TRBJ1-2
DNA: TGTGCCAGCAGAGACAGGGATGGCGGCTACACCTTC
CDR3: CASRDRDGGYTF

V: TRBV6-1
size: NA
D: TRBD1
J: TRBJ2-5
DNA: TGTGCCAGCAGTGGGGACAGGAGACTTTTATTAGAGACCCAGTACTTC
CDR3: CASSGDRRLLLETQYF

V: TRBV10-1
size: many
D: NA
J: TRBJ1-2
DNA: TGCGCCAGCAGACCGGGAGTACTCCCGGAAAAAAATGGCTACACCTTC
CDR3: CASRPGVLPEKNGYTF

V: TRBV28
size: many
D: NA
J: TRBJ1-2
DNA: TGTGCCAGCAGTCTGGGGGGGGGGAACTATGGCTACACCTTC
CDR3: CASSLGGGNYGYTF

V: TRBV11-2
size: NA
D: NA
J: TRBJ2-7
DNA: TGTGCCAGCAGCTTATTTTTGGACTCCCTAACCTACGAGCAGTACTTC
CDR3: CASSLFLDSLTYEQYF

V: TRBV30
size: NA
D: NA
J: TRBJ1-5
DNA: TGTGCCTGGAGTCGACACCTCAATCAGCCCCAGCATTTT
CDR3: CAWSRHLNQPQHF

V: TRBV12-3/TRBV12-4
size: once
D: NA
J: TRBJ1-2
DNA: TGTGCCAGCAGTTTCCAACAGACCTATGGCTACACCTTC
CDR3: CASSFQQTYGYTF

V: TRBV12-3/TRBV12-4
size: NA
D: NA
J: TRBJ1-3
DNA: TGTGCCAGCAGTTTTTCCCCTAGGGGAAACACCATATATTTT
CDR3: CASSFSPRGNTIYF

V: TRBV7-2
size: NA
D: TRBD1
J: TRBJ1-1
DNA: TGTGCCAGCAGCCCCGACAGGGCTACAACAGCTTTCTTT
CDR3: CASSPDRATTAFF

V: TRBV2
size: many
D: TRBD1
J: TRBJ2-6
DNA: TGTGCCAGCACCCGGGGACAGGGAGGCTCTGGGGCCAACGTCCTGACTTTC
CDR3: CASTRGQGGSGANVLTF

V: TRBV7-2
size: many
D: TRBD2
J: TRBJ2-5
DNA: TGTGCCAGCAGCTTATCGAGTAGGCTAGCGGGCTACGAGACCCAGTACTTC
CDR3: CASSLSSRLAGYETQYF

V: TRBV7-2
size: NA
D: NA
J: TRBJ1-2
DNA: TGTGCCAGCAGCTTAGCGTTGACAGGTAGCTATGGCTACACCTTC
CDR3: CASSLALTGSYGYTF

V: TRBV12-3/TRBV12-4
size: many
D: NA
J: TRBJ2-5
DNA: TGTGCCAGCAGTAAAAACCCCAAAGAGACCCAGTACTTC
CDR3: CASSKNPKETQYF

V: TRBV29-1
size: few
D: NA
J: TRBJ2-7
DNA: TGCAGCGTTGAAGGGCGGGGAAAGATAGGGGAGCAGTACTTC
CDR3: CSVEGRGKIGEQYF

V: TRBV10-3
size: many
D: TRBD2
J: TRBJ2-7
DNA: TGTGCCATCAGCCCAGGACTAGCGGGGACACTCTACGAGCAGTACTTC
CDR3: CAISPGLAGTLYEQYF

V: TRBV4-1
size: many
D: NA
J: TRBJ2-5
DNA: TGCGCCAGCAGCCAAGAGCGAGACAGGGAGACCCAGTACTTC
CDR3: CASSQERDRETQYF

V: TRBV6-1
size: NA
D: NA
J: TRBJ1-5
DNA: TGTGCCAGCAGATCAGATCAGCCCCAGCATTTT
CDR3: CASRSDQPQHF

V: TRBV6-5
size: NA
D: NA
J: TRBJ1-1
DNA: TGTGCCAGCAGTTACTGGAGAGGGGCGATGAACACTGAAGCTTTCTTT
CDR3: CASSYWRGAMNTEAFF

V: TRBV27
size: NA
D: NA
J: TRBJ1-2
DNA: TGTGCCAGCAGTTTACGAGGCGGGGGGGCCGGCTACACCTTC
CDR3: CASSLRGGGAGYTF

V: TRBV29-1
size: many
D: NA
J: TRBJ1-2
DNA: TGCAGCGTTGATCCGGACGGATCCTCGCAGGACTATGGCTACACCTTC
CDR3: CSVDPDGSSQDYGYTF

V: TRBV6-2/TRBV6-3
size: NA
D: TRBD2
J: TRBJ2-7
DNA: TGTGCCAGCAGTTACTGGACTAGCGGCGAGCAGTACTTC
CDR3: CASSYWTSGEQYF

V: TRBV7-2
size: few
D: NA
J: TRBJ1-1
DNA: TGTGCCAGCAGCTTAGCGCTCAGGACTGAAGCTTTCTTT
CDR3: CASSLALRTEAFF

V: TRBV6-2/TRBV6-3
size: NA
D: TRBD1
J: TRBJ2-7
DNA: TGTGCCAGCAGTTCCCGGGACAGGGCCTTGTACGAGCAGTACTTC
CDR3: CASSSRDRALYEQYF

V: TRBV12-3/TRBV12-4
size: once
D: NA
J: TRBJ2-7
DNA: TGTGCCAGCAGTTTAGCGGTGACGGGGATAGCATACGAGCAGTACTTC
CDR3: CASSLAVTGIAYEQYF

V: TRBV7-8
size: once
D: NA
J: TRBJ2-7
DNA: TGTGCCAGCAGCCAACGGATAGGACAGTGGAGCTCCTACGAGCAGTACTTC
CDR3: CASSQRIGQWSSYEQYF

V: TRBV27
size: NA
D: NA
J: TRBJ1-1
DNA: TGTGCCAGCAGTTCCTTAGGGGAGGGAGGGACTGAAGCTTTCTTT
CDR3: CASSSLGEGGTEAFF

V: TRBV11-2
size: many
D: NA
J: TRBJ1-2
DNA: TGTGCCAGCAGCTTAGGGCCGGGTGGAGGGTATGGCTACACCTTC
CDR3: CASSLGPGGGYGYTF

V: TRBV12-3/TRBV12-4
size: once
D: TRBD2
J: TRBJ2-7
DNA: TGTGCCAGCAGTTTAGCCCATCCGGGACTAGCGGGGTCCTACGAGCAGTACTTC
CDR3: CASSLAHPGLAGSYEQYF

V: TRBV27
size: NA
D: NA
J: TRBJ2-4
DNA: TGTGCCAGCACCCCTTCGAGGTCTGTCTCCAAAAACATTCAGTACTTC
CDR3: CASTPSRSVSKNIQYF

V: TRBV19
size: NA
D: NA
J: TRBJ1-1
DNA: TGTGCCAGTAGCCGGGGGTCGGCCAACACTGAAGCTTTCTTT
CDR3: CASSRGSANTEAFF

V: TRBV7-2
size: NA
D: TRBD2
J: TRBJ2-5
DNA: TGTGCCAGTACCTTCGAGCGGGATAGGGGTCGGGCCCAGTACTTC
CDR3: CASTFERDRGRAQYF

V: TRBV7-2
size: many
D: NA
J: TRBJ2-7
DNA: TGTGCCAGCAGCTTGTTTCCCGCATACGAGCAGTACTTC
CDR3: CASSLFPAYEQYF

V: TRBV6-1
size: NA
D: NA
J: TRBJ1-2
DNA: TGTGCCAGCAGGCCCCGGAACTATGGCTACACCTTC
CDR3: CASRPRNYGYTF

V: TRBV20-1
size: many
D: NA
J: TRBJ1-6
DNA: TGCAGTGCTGAAAAGAGCTCCTATAATTCACCCCTCCACTTT
CDR3: CSAEKSSYNSPLHF

V: TRBV12-3/TRBV12-4
size: NA
D: NA
J: TRBJ1-5
DNA: TGTGCCAGCAGTCCCCCTCGACCGGATCAGCCCCAGCATTTT
CDR3: CASSPPRPDQPQHF

V: TRBV20-1
size: many
D: NA
J: TRBJ1-2
DNA: TGCAGTGCTAGAGACGATGACTATGGCTACACCTTC
CDR3: CSARDDDYGYTF

V: TRBV6-5
size: many
D: TRBD1
J: TRBJ2-7
DNA: TGTGCCAGTGGACAGGGGACCTACGAGCAGTACTTC
CDR3: CASGQGTYEQYF

V: TRBV9
size: many
D: TRBD2
J: TRBJ2-5
DNA: TGTGCCAGCAGCGTAGGCGAGGCTAGCGGGAGAGAGACCCAGTACTTC
CDR3: CASSVGEASGRETQYF

V: TRBV19
size: NA
D: NA
J: TRBJ1-2
DNA: TGTGCCAGTAGCACCCGGGCAGGGTGGGATGGCTACACCTTC
CDR3: CASSTRAGWDGYTF

V: TRBV28
size: NA
D: TRBD1
J: TRBJ2-2
DNA: TGTGCCAGCAGTACCCGGGACAGGGGGCATGTGGAGCTGTTTTTT
CDR3: CASSTRDRGHVELFF

V: TRBV29-1
size: few
D: NA
J: TRBJ1-2
DNA: TGCAGCGTTGGCAGCCCGGGACTTTCTAACTATGGCTACACCTTC
CDR3: CSVGSPGLSNYGYTF

V: TRBV28
size: NA
D: NA
J: TRBJ2-5
DNA: TGTGCCAGCAGTTTGAGTGTGAGGGGGAGGGAGACCCAGTACTTC
CDR3: CASSLSVRGRETQYF

V: TRBV6-2/TRBV6-3
size: NA
D: NA
J: TRBJ1-1
DNA: TGTGCCAGCAGTTACCCCCCCGTTTCAGGGAGGAACACTGAAGCTTTCTTT
CDR3: CASSYPPVSGRNTEAFF

V: TRBV7-3
size: many
D: NA
J: TRBJ2-7
DNA: TGTGCCAGCAGCTTAACGGGGGACTCCTACGAGCAGTACTTC
CDR3: CASSLTGDSYEQYF

V: TRBV5-1
size: many
D: NA
J: TRBJ2-5
DNA: TGCGCCAGCAGCTTGGGGGCCAAAGAGACCCAGTACTTC
CDR3: CASSLGAKETQYF

V: TRBV6-5
size: NA
D: TRBD2
J: TRBJ2-7
DNA: TGTGCCAGCAGTTACCGGGGGGGCGAGCAGTACTTC
CDR3: CASSYRGGEQYF